This entry concerns a single TCR beta chain. The record originates from a study of blood T cell repertoires in COVID-19. Overall study context: The study drew acute and convalescent COVID-19 samples from the United States, Italy and Spain. From T cells, B-cell-depleted T cells, or PBMCs came the material, which was cDNA or gDNA.

There are 14 residues in the CDR3. Trimming removed 4 bases from V and 2 bases from J, with 12 bases in between. CDR1 and CDR2 (germline): SGHRS, YFSETQ. As processed by the authors: How many nucleated cells were present was estimated from reference gene primer amplification. Assay: immunoSEQ multiplex PCR; the TCRdb copy retains only in-frame clones and omits some. That table gives V, J and clone size, and the DNA gave D and trimming. The sample lists 200,000 to 300,000 clones, about 85% occurring once. The sequencing sample was made of peripheral blood. This chain uses TRBV5-1 with TRBJ2-5, with TRBD1 as a possible D gene (6 bases). The clonotype originates from a man aged 60-69 years who had recovered from COVID-19. In DNA form, the CDR3 reads TGCGCCAGCAGCGCCGGACAGTCTCAAGAGACCCAGTACTTC. Its protein product is CASSAGQSQETQYF.